Included here is one T cell receptor beta chain sequence, with context. Its antigen target is currently unknown. There are no base qualities to consult, and no much larger clone falls within one base. Immediately after resection, surgical brain or tumor specimens were cryofrozen in liquid nitrogen, and peripheral blood cells were collected at the same time. The source of the sample is a study of glioma-infiltrating T cells (TCRdb year 2016). Describing the broader study: Low-grade gliomas were WHO grade II oligodendrogliomas or astrocytomas, and glioblastomas were WHO grade IV tumors sampled at initial rather than recurrent diagnosis. To gauge divergence between tissue and blood T-cell populations, every tissue-infiltrating repertoire was compared against the peripheral blood repertoire from the same patient. Sequencing coverage of 4.5- to 10-fold of 900,000 to 1,000,000 peripheral T cells was targeted for blood libraries. Sequencing of TCR alpha- and beta-chain repertoires was performed on glioma tissue, on non-neoplastic brain tissue, and on matched peripheral blood mononuclear cells. Glioma patients received dexamethasone for six or fewer days before surgery. The paired cohort comprised three low-grade glioma patients, eight primary glioblastoma patients and three non-glioma patients contributing non-neoplastic brain tissue.

General study outcomes and caveats: The group comparisons were based on small numbers of patients: three non-neoplastic, three low-grade glioma and eight glioblastoma patients. VJ-independent divergence between tissue and blood was below expectation in non-neoplastic patients but above expectation in all gliomas, especially low-grade gliomas. Patients with low tissue-blood divergence were marked by a signature set of shared blood CDR3 motifs, and that set was depleted in highly divergent patients. Only a very small number of CDR3 sequences turned up in both tissue and blood, a result put down to high CDR3 diversity combined with limited sampling.

Cut back by 4 bases and 5 bases, the V and J ends lie 21 bases apart. Looking up the germline V gene yields CDR1 SGHRS and CDR2 YFSETQ. Including cysteine and phenylalanine, the CDR3 has 16 amino acids. Left in the record is the CDR3 DNA by itself, 48 bases read in frame from the first base. TCR alpha and beta CDR3 regions were amplified with the iRepertoire nested amplicon-rescue multiplex PCR (arm-PCR) platform from RNA. One-step reverse transcription and amplification used about 95-400 ng of tissue mRNA or PBMC total RNA as input. Following bead purification, Illumina adapters were added by a secondary multiplex PCR, and libraries between 200 and 400 bp were gel-purified. Libraries carried internal 6-nucleotide barcodes used for demultiplexing. Sequencing of libraries was performed on an Illumina MiSeq with 2x220 or 2x250 nucleotide paired-end reads. The authors processed their data as follows. Paired reads were merged using FLASH 1.2.11 and aligned with BWA-MEM to the GRCh37 human genome, and TRA and TRB reads were then extracted. An IMGT-derived reference of cassette sequences and CDR3 motifs, with pseudogenes included, was used for V and J assignment. Reads were translated in three frames, and productive CDR3s were defined by a C…FGXG motif without stop codons. Unique combinations of V-J cassette pair and CDR3 amino acid sequence were defined as clonotypes. Reads were filtered by Hamming distance, with the threshold set by the sequence error rate of each sample in mapped regions. TCRdb passed the public sequencing reads through fastp at Q25 and MiXCR, retaining productive beta sequences. Rows are unified per CDR3 protein, each entry keeping the most common DNA and genes. These V and J calls originate from TCRdb's pipeline instead of the authors' own analysis. The sample table holds more than 350,000 distinct CDR3 sequences, of which 41% were seen once. Of the sample, around 13% falls within the top ten clones.

The chain employs TRBV5-1 and TRBJ1-1; the D gene is possibly TRBD1, with 5 bases matching. This receptor was obtained from a human donor with low-grade glioma or glioblastoma, undergoing nonglioma brain surgery, or in good health (not recorded which). Material: glioma tissue, nonneoplastic brain tissue, or PBMCs (not recorded which). The DNA is TGCGCCAGCAGCCCCGGGGGGGGGGAGGGCAGGACTGAAGCTTTCTTT. Translated, this is CASSPGGGEGRTEAFF.